This TCR beta chain comes out of a study of vaccination effects on CD4 cells after COVID-19. This clone was seen only a few times. What it recognizes is unknown. V was clipped by 2 bases and J by 4 bases, with 8 bases between them. The germline V gene has CDR1 SEHNR and CDR2 FQNEAQ (reference sequence). This CDR3 is 14 amino acids long. Pools of viral peptides were used by the ViraFEST assay to expand antigen-specific CD4+ T cells ahead of sequencing. Following 10 days of culture, CD4+ T cells were isolated. This person caught SARS-CoV-2 sometime from March to December 2020, and PCR testing confirmed the infection. Generated by immunoSEQ multiplex PCR, the TCRdb table keeps only in-frame clones and is missing some. This sample yields 22,000 or so clones, of which over 65% are seen a single time; about 40% belongs to the top ten.

Sequenced here: CD4+ T cells from PBMCs cultured with a peptide pool, sampled before COVID-19 vaccination. The genes are TRBV7-9 and TRBJ2-2, with D possibly TRBD2 on 6 matching bases. The source of this sequence is a human donor who had a prior SARS-CoV-2 infection. CDR3 amino acids: CASSLTAGTGELFF. CDR3 coding DNA: TGTGCCAGCAGCTTAACAGCGGGCACCGGGGAGCTGTTTTTT.